The T cell receptor (beta chain) described here comes from a study of cytomegalovirus exposure and HLA in healthy donors. Trimming removed 3 bases from V and 5 bases from J, with 16 bases in between. CDR3 length: 16 amino acids. The germline gives CDR1 KGHSH, CDR2 LQKENI. This PCR relied on a set of 60 Vbeta primers and 13 Jbeta primers. TCRdb's copy holds only in-frame clones and misses some; the assay was immunoSEQ multiplex PCR. The repertoire includes some 160,000 clones, 60% to 85% of them detected once, and 5.7% sits in the top ten. This receptor was obtained from a middle-aged man in good health and CMV-seronegative. The sequenced material came from PBMCs. The chain recombines TRBV18 with TRBJ1-4; maybe TRBD1 (5 bases). The CDR3 loop is CASSPREGRGNEKLFF. For the CDR3, the DNA is TGTGCCAGCTCACCCCGAGAGGGGCGGGGAAATGAAAAACTGTTTTTT.